The clone carrying this T cell receptor (beta chain) was detected many times. The antigen is unknown. Trimming left V 2 bases short and J 4 bases short, with 17 bases between. CDR1 is LNHNV and CDR2 is YYDKDF in the germline V gene (reference sequence). The CDR3 covers 16 residues. RNA transcripts were the source from which TCR beta CDR3 regions were amplified. Amplification began with first-round RT-PCR using HTBI primers, then second-round multiplex PCR was performed. TCRdb re-called the multiplex PCR reads with MiXCR, one entry per CDR3 protein. This table holds under 350,000 distinct CDR3 sequences, 15% to 20% found once. The entry originates in a study of Graves' ophthalmopathy and Graves' hyperthyroidism. Study-level results: Detection in blood was also observed for most expanded thyroid clonotypes above 0.001 frequency.

Excluded: other autoimmune disease, uncontrolled infection, pregnancy or lactation. Sequenced sample: peripheral blood. The sequence was collected from an adult man with Graves' ophthalmopathy. This chain uses TRBV15 with TRBJ2-5; possible D gene TRBD2, 6 bases. This CDR3 is CATSRPGSSQTETQYF. Written as DNA, the CDR3 is TGTGCCACCAGCAGACCCGGGAGCTCTCAAACAGAGACCCAGTACTTC.